Each of the 31 T cell receptor beta chains below was sequenced from the same sample in a study of T cells in Graves' hyperthyroidism and ophthalmopathy. Regions amplified from RNA transcripts were the TCR beta CDR3 regions. The primer set for the first-round RT-PCR of the TCR CDR3 was HTBI. TCRdb reprocessed the multiplex PCR reads with MiXCR, giving one entry per CDR3 protein. The sample carries about 360,000 distinct CDR3 sequences, approximately 13% recorded once. Sequenced material: blood. The receptors were gathered from a woman aged 18 to 35 with Graves' hyperthyroidism.

This clonotype was found many times. Germline is not matched at one junction end, which may reflect a read error. The genes are TRBV24-1 and TRBJ2-5, with TRBD1 as a possible D gene (6 bases). The CDR3 loop spans 14 amino acids. CDR1 and CDR2 (germline): KGHDR, SFDVKD. The CDR3 sequence is CATSGWDTQDTQYF. The DNA of the CDR3 is TGTGCCACCAGTGGATGGGACACACAAGATACCCAGTACTTC.

V usage is TRBV19 and J usage is TRBJ2-7; 11 positions match TRBD1. After removal of 6 bases from V and 7 bases from J, the junction contained 14 bases not matched to a gene. The CDR3 runs 16 residues. Germline loops: CDR1 LNHDA, CDR2 SQIVND (reference sequence). The CDR3 DNA reads as TGTGCCAGTAGGGGGACAGGGGGTAAACCGGCGGGAGAGCAGTACTTC. It codes for CASRGTGGKPAGEQYF.

This clonotype came up many times. The chain links TRBV28 to TRBJ2-5, with D perhaps matching TRBD2 (6 bases). The CDR3 loop spans 15 amino acids. Looked up from germline, CDR1 is MDHEN and CDR2 is SYDVKM. The V gene lost 6 bases and the J gene lost 5 bases, with 19 bases spanning the gap. This CDR3 reads CASSPLYAGGETQYF. The CDR3 region has the DNA TGTGCCAGCAGCCCTCTCTACGCAGGAGGGGAGACCCAGTACTTC.

The chain recombines TRBV10-1 with TRBJ1-5; D gene uncertain. The CDR3 sequence is 13 residues long. Between the trimmed V and J ends, which lost 9 bases and 5 bases, there was a span of 14 bases. Germline V lookup: CDR1 WNHNN, CDR2 SYGVQD (reference sequence). The CDR3 spells CARLQNRYQPQHF. DNA of the CDR3: TGCGCCAGATTACAGAACCGTTATCAGCCCCAGCATTTT.

CDR3 nucleotide sequence: TGTGCCAGCAGCTCGGAAACCGGGATTTATGCGCAGTATTTT. Encoded protein: CASSSETGIYAQYF. This chain connects TRBV9 to TRBJ2-3, with a possible D match to TRBD2 (5 bases). V lost 4 bases and J 10 bases, leaving 19 bases between the germline ends. Germline values: CDR1 SGDLS, CDR2 YYNGEE. The CDR3 extends over 14 amino acids. The variable domain in full, completed from reference TRBV9 and TRBJ2-3, reads DSGVTQTPKHLITATGQRVTLRCSPRSGDLSVYWYQQSLDQGLQFLIQYYNGEERAKGNILERFSAQQFPDLHSELNLSSLELGDSALYFCASSSETGIYAQYFGPGTRLTVL.

This clonotype was counted ten times or more. This chain uses TRBV20-1 with TRBJ1-2; D is perhaps TRBD1 (5 bases). This CDR3 has 13 amino acids. The V gene lost 6 bases and the J gene lost 4 bases, with 15 bases spanning the gap. Germline CDR1 and CDR2: DFQATT and SNEGSKA (reference sequence). The DNA for the CDR3 is TGCAGTGCCCCGCGGGCAGGGACCTATGGCTACACCTTC. It codes for CSAPRAGTYGYTF.

This clonotype came up many times. The CDR3 sequence is CASSLHRAFDGYTF. CDR3 in DNA: TGTGCCAGCAGCTTACACAGGGCGTTTGATGGCTACACCTTC. The J gene is TRBJ1-2, the V gene TRBV7-2, with D possibly TRBD1 on 6 matching bases. The CDR3 contains 14 residues. The V gene lost 2 bases and the J gene lost 6 bases, with 13 bases spanning the gap. Per germline, CDR1 SGHTA and CDR2 FQGNSA. The complete variable domain, with remaining parts taken from reference TRBV7-2 and TRBJ1-2, reads GAGVSQSPSNKVTEKGKDVELRCDPISGHTALYWYRQSLGQGLEFLIYFQGNSAPDKSGLPSDRFSAERTGGSVSTLTIQRTQQEDSAVYLCASSLHRAFDGYTFGSGTRLTVV.

Points on this clonotype: A single base separates this from a much larger clone, so it may be a read error. The genes are TRBV29-1 and TRBJ1-1; D ambiguous. The germline V gene has CDR1 SQVTM and CDR2 ANQGSEA. CDR3 length: 12 residues. For the CDR3, the DNA is TGCAACGTTGTAGTAGAGAACACTGAAGCTTTCTTT. As protein: CNVVVENTEAFF.

This clonotype was seen repeatedly, ten times or more. This sequence joins TRBV10-1 and TRBJ2-3; D remains unclear. CDR3 length equals 17 residues. V lost 0 bases and J lost 2, with 15 bases in between. Germline V gene sequence: CDR1 WNHNN, CDR2 SYGVQD (reference sequence). The CDR3 loop is CASSESSRKRITDTQYF. CDR3 nucleotides: TGCGCCAGCAGTGAGTCTTCGAGAAAAAGAATCACAGATACGCAGTATTTT.

This clonotype was observed a few times. The V call is TRBV6-1, the J call TRBJ2-7, with 7 bases fitting TRBD1. CDR1 is MNHNS and CDR2 is SASEGT in the germline V gene. This CDR3 comprises 14 residues. The junction had 7 bases not matched to a gene; V was cut back by 6 bases and J by 2 bases. CDR3: CASSPDQGAYEQYF. As DNA, the CDR3 is TGTGCCAGCAGCCCGGATCAGGGGGCCTACGAGCAGTACTTC.

This clonotype came up many times. This chain joins TRBV6-1 and TRBJ1-5, with no clear D. Germline lookup yields CDR1 MNHNS and CDR2 SASEGT. V dropped 10 bases and J dropped 6 bases, with 28 bases sitting between them. The CDR3 has 17 residues. Here the CDR3 reads CATKKFERDVSGQPQHF. CDR3 sequence (DNA): TGTGCCACCAAAAAATTCGAAAGGGATGTAAGCGGTCAGCCCCAGCATTTT.

This clonotype was detected ten times or more. The chain employs TRBV7-3 and TRBJ2-1; 10 bases are shared with TRBD2. This CDR3 contains 18 residues. Trimming took 5 bases from V and 4 from J; bases not matched to a gene: 14. Germline V gives CDR1 SGHTA, CDR2 FQGTGA. CDR3 DNA sequence: TGTGCCAGCAGCCCTCAGGGTACTAGCGGGGTAAGGTACAATGAGCAGTTCTTC. It yields the protein CASSPQGTSGVRYNEQFF.

This chain joins TRBV27 and TRBJ2-7; the match to TRBD1 covers 11 bases. Trimming at V came to 7 bases and at J to 3 bases, leaving 8 bases not matched to a gene. Germline V CDR1 and CDR2: MNHEY, SMNVEV (reference sequence). There are 15 residues in the CDR3. The CDR3 loop reads CASNGQGAGDYEQYF. CDR3 bases: TGTGCCAGCAACGGACAGGGGGCCGGCGACTACGAGCAGTACTTC.

This clonotype was counted ten times or more. This chain links TRBV13 with TRBJ1-1; possible D gene TRBD1, 5 bases. The V end was cut by 4 bases, the J end by 1 base, with 16 bases between. This CDR3 has 16 residues. Germline V gene sequence: CDR1 PRHDT, CDR2 FYEKMQ (reference sequence). The CDR3 loop is CASSSLILGGNTEAFF. DNA for the CDR3: TGTGCCAGCAGCTCCCTCATTTTGGGGGGGAACACTGAAGCTTTCTTT.

This clonotype was seen at least ten times. This chain links TRBV11-2 with TRBJ2-7; 7 bases agree with TRBD2. From germline, CDR1 is SGHAT and CDR2 FQNNGV. Trimming at V came to 3 bases and at J to 6 bases, leaving 5 bases not matched to a gene. CDR3 length: 13 amino acids. The CDR3 DNA reads as TGTGCCAGCAGCTTGGGAGGGCCGTTCGAGCAGTACTTC. Amino acid sequence: CASSLGGPFEQYF.

The chain uses TRBV20-1 and TRBJ2-3, with 9 bases fitting TRBD2. The CDR3 contains 14 residues. J lost 3 bases, V lost 5 bases, and 6 bases had no gene match. Germline assignment: CDR1 DFQATT and CDR2 SNEGSKA (reference sequence). The CDR3 nucleotides are TGCAGTGCTCCGTGGCTAGCGGGGACAGATACGCAGTATTTT. This encodes CSAPWLAGTDTQYF.

The sample holds many counts of this clonotype. The CDR3, as DNA: TGTGCCAGCAGCTTGGACAGGGGCTACAATGAGCAGTTCTTC. Protein sequence: CASSLDRGYNEQFF. V usage is TRBV7-9 and J usage is TRBJ2-1; 9 nucleotides agree with TRBD1. V was clipped by 3 bases and J by 3 bases; unmatched bases: 0. In germline, CDR1 is SEHNR, CDR2 FQNEAQ (reference sequence). The CDR3 totals 14 residues.

This clonotype has at least ten counts. The chain carries TRBV11-1 and TRBJ2-7, with 8 bases that match TRBD2. CDR1 and CDR2 from the germline V gene are SGHAT and FQDESV (reference sequence). The CDR3 has 14 residues. The J segment lost 3 bases and the V segment lost 3 bases, leaving 4 bases of the junction unmatched. The DNA of the CDR3 is TGTGCCAGCAGCTTCCGGGAGGGGTTCTACGAGCAGTACTTC. This translates into CASSFREGFYEQYF.

This clonotype was found many times. This chain uses TRBV6-2 or TRBV6-3 with TRBJ2-1, with D unresolved. V was trimmed by 7 bases and J by 0 bases, leaving 7 bases between them. The V gene's germline CDR1 is MNHEY and CDR2 SVGEGT. The CDR3 covers 13 residues. For the CDR3, the DNA is TGTGCCAGCACCCTTTTCTCCTACAATGAGCAGTTCTTC. Its translation: CASTLFSYNEQFF.

This clonotype came up many times. CDR3 nucleotides: TGTGCCAGCAGCACCATCCGGACTAGCGGGGGATTAAAAAAGACCCAGTACTTC. Protein sequence: CASSTIRTSGGLKKTQYF. This chain connects TRBV11-2 to TRBJ2-5; 13 nucleotides match TRBD2. The germline gives CDR1 SGHAT, CDR2 FQNNGV. Unmatched junction bases numbered 15, after V lost 5 bases and J lost 6 bases. The CDR3 spans 18 residues.

This clonotype was recorded at least ten times. The chain links TRBV6-1 to TRBJ1-2; D is uncertain. The CDR3 spans 10 residues. The V end was cut by 8 bases, the J end by 6 bases, with 7 bases between. Germline V gene sequence: CDR1 MNHNS, CDR2 SASEGT. The CDR3 region has the DNA TGTGCCAGCGCTCGTAATGGCTACACCTTC. Protein product: CASARNGYTF.

This clonotype was seen ten or more times. The CDR3 DNA follows: TGTGCCAGCAGTTTAGTAACCCCCTACGAGCAGTACTTC. Translated, it gives CASSLVTPYEQYF. The chain recombines TRBV28 with TRBJ2-7; D gene unclear. Looked up from germline, CDR1 is MDHEN and CDR2 is SYDVKM. This CDR3 spans 13 amino acids. V gave up 2 bases and J gave up 2 bases, with 7 bases separating them.

This clonotype was recorded many times. The chain combines TRBV10-3 with TRBJ2-7; D is unclear. The V and J ends lost 6 bases and 9 bases respectively, with 27 bases between them. This CDR3 comprises 16 residues. Per germline, CDR1 ENHRY and CDR2 SYGVKD. CDR3 sequence (DNA): TGTGCCATCAGCAATGACCCGGGCCAGGTATTAACGGGGCAGTACTTC. Its translation: CAISNDPGQVLTGQYF.

Comments on this clonotype: Sequence at one end of the junction differs from germline and may be a read error. V is TRBV11-2 and J is TRBJ2-1; D may correspond to TRBD1 or TRBD2 (6 bases each). This CDR3 contains 17 residues. Per the germline V gene, CDR1 is SGHAT and CDR2 is FQNNGV. CDR3 protein: CTSSLGGPTTGADEQFF. In DNA, the CDR3 is TGTACCAGCAGCTTAGGGGGACCCACAACGGGGGCCGATGAGCAGTTCTTC.

In this sample, this clonotype turned up many times. The chain links TRBV7-9 to TRBJ2-1, with a weak D call TRBD1 (5 bases). Trimming stripped 2 bases from V and 7 bases from J, with 9 bases between. The CDR3 extends over 13 amino acids. Per germline, CDR1 SEHNR and CDR2 FQNEAQ (reference sequence). CDR3 sequence: CASSLRTWNEQFF. CDR3 bases: TGTGCCAGCAGCTTACGGACATGGAATGAGCAGTTCTTC.

This clonotype has a handful of counts. The chain uses TRBV6-1 and TRBJ1-2; the D gene is possibly TRBD1 (6 bases). With 8 bases removed from V and 8 bases from J, the gap between germline ends came to 18 bases. Germline V gene data show CDR1 as MNHNS and CDR2 as SASEGT. The CDR3 covers 13 residues. CDR3 DNA sequence: TGTGCCAGCCGTCTCGGGGGGGCGGGCGGCTACACCTTC. Translating it yields CASRLGGAGGYTF.

This clonotype was recorded at least ten times. The V gene is TRBV28, the J gene TRBJ2-1, with 7 bases aligning to TRBD2. CDR1 is MDHEN, CDR2 SYDVKM, per germline. This CDR3 comprises 14 residues. Unmatched junction bases numbered 4, after V lost 3 bases and J lost 5 bases. The CDR3 region is CASSLASGNNEQFF. In DNA, the CDR3 is TGTGCCAGCAGTTTGGCTAGCGGAAACAATGAGCAGTTCTTC. Filled out from reference TRBV28 and TRBJ2-1, the complete variable domain reads DVKVTQSSRYLVKRTGEKVFLECVQDMDHENMFWYRQDPGLGLRLIYFSYDVKMKEKGDIPEGYSVSREKKERFSLILESASTNQTSMYLCASSLASGNNEQFFGPGTRLTVL.

A few counts support this clonotype. CDR3 protein: CAWSVGRAGELFF. CDR3 sequence (DNA): TGTGCCTGGAGTGTTGGAAGAGCCGGGGAGCTGTTTTTT. The J gene is TRBJ2-2, the V gene TRBV30; no firm D call. V was shortened by 0 bases and J by 6 bases, with 8 bases between the two germline ends. CDR3 length: 13 residues. Germline CDR1 is GTSNPN and CDR2 is SVGIG (reference sequence).

To note about this clonotype: This may be a read error, as it is one base from a much larger clone. The CDR3 sequence is CASRVGGQVNTGEPFF. CDR3 sequence (DNA): TGTGCCAGTAGGGTTGGGGGGCAGGTCAACACCGGGGAGCCGTTTTTT. The chain uses TRBV19 and TRBJ2-2, with D perhaps TRBD1 or TRBD2 (6 bases each). Germline V gene data show CDR1 as LNHDA and CDR2 as SQIVND (reference sequence). The CDR3 is 16 residues long.

This clonotype was seen only a few times. This chain uses TRBV5-6 with TRBJ2-2; 8 bases are shared with TRBD2. CDR3 length: 18 amino acids. The V gene's germline CDR1 is SGHDT and CDR2 YYEEEE. V shed 1 base, J shed 4 bases, and the junction held 12 bases outside the gene matches. CDR3 sequence (DNA): TGTGCCAGCAGCTTGATATCGCTAGCGGGTGGCCGCACCGGGGAGCTGTTTTTT. It encodes CASSLISLAGGRTGELFF.

In this sample, this clonotype turned up many times. This chain connects TRBV11-2 to TRBJ2-2, with D unclear. Trimming removed 0 bases at V and 6 bases at J, with 11 bases between. Germline V CDR1 and CDR2: SGHAT, FQNNGV. This CDR3 contains 15 residues. The CDR3 DNA reads TGTGCCAGCAGCTTAGACAGGCCGTTTCCCGGGGAGCTGTTTTTT. Translating it yields CASSLDRPFPGELFF.